This T cell receptor beta chain was observed in a study of shared clonotypes between healthy human individuals. Donors, without exception, were Caucasian adults residing in Nashville, Tennessee. Profiled with immunoSEQ multiplex PCR; TCRdb holds only in-frame clones, not every one. The sample carries 2 million to 2.5 million clones, 85% to 95% recorded once. V lost 5 bases, J lost 14 bases, and 19 bases lay in between. The CDR3 has 13 residues. CDR1 and CDR2 from the germline V gene are SGHTA and FQGNSA. The J gene is TRBJ2-1, the V gene TRBV7-2, with TRBD1 as a possible D gene (5 bases). This TCR was recovered from a man between 18 and 35 years old in good health. Sequencing input: naive CD4+ T cells sorted from blood. Sample subset: CD45RA+ positively selected. The CDR3 reads CASSPRTIGVKFF. The CDR3 DNA is TGTGCCAGCAGCCCTAGGACAATTGGCGTAAAGTTCTTC.